The rows below give T cell receptor beta chains drawn from one sample of a study of OX40 agonist ivuxolimab in advanced cancers. Sequencing was performed with immunoSEQ multiplex PCR; in TCRdb, only in-frame clones are kept and a portion is missing. The table shows fewer than 70,000 clones, with 70% to 85% occurring only once. Here the sequenced sample was CD4+ or CD8+ T cells sorted from blood, taken in a trial of the OX40 agonist ivuxolimab. The receptor set was obtained from an adult with an advanced solid tumor such as melanoma, head and neck, liver or kidney cancer. The CDR3 runs from the conserved cysteine through the conserved F or W. A D gene is named only where the DNA matches it firmly. Clone size appears in some rows only: once, few, many, or a class for an expanded clone.

J,size,V,D,CDR3,DNA
TRBJ2-5,.,TRBV6-1,TRBD2,CASSEGQLAGLDETQYF,TGTGCCAGCAGTGAAGGTCAGCTAGCGGGACTTGACGAGACCCAGTACTTC
TRBJ2-1,.,TRBV6-1,.,CASSEGGTVYNEQFF,TGTGCCAGCAGTGAAGGCGGGACAGTTTACAATGAGCAGTTCTTC
TRBJ1-2,once,TRBV14,.,CASSQASGGAYGYTF,TGTGCCAGCAGCCAAGCATCCGGGGGCGCCTATGGCTACACCTTC
TRBJ2-3,.,TRBV9,.,CASSVGVAGDTQYF,TGTGCCAGCAGCGTAGGAGTGGCGGGGGATACGCAGTATTTT
TRBJ1-2,.,TRBV7-2,.,CASSRPGTGIGGYTF,TGTGCCAGCAGCCGACCCGGGACGGGGATCGGGGGCTACACCTTC
TRBJ1-6,.,TRBV5-6,TRBD1,CASRTGQGRASPLHF,TGTGCCAGCAGAACAGGACAGGGGAGAGCTTCACCCCTCCACTTT
TRBJ2-1,.,TRBV5-1,.,CASSLEQGIYNEQFF,TGCGCCAGCAGCTTGGAACAGGGAATATACAATGAGCAGTTCTTC
TRBJ2-7,.,TRBV11-2,TRBD1,CASSPQGAGYEQYF,TGTGCCAGCAGCCCCCAGGGGGCTGGCTACGAGCAGTACTTC
TRBJ2-3,few,TRBV5-1,TRBD2,CASRGGVAGGPPYTDTQYF,TGCGCCAGCAGAGGCGGGGTAGCGGGGGGACCCCCTTACACAGATACGCAGTATTTT
TRBJ1-4,.,TRBV10-3,.,CAISESVSQGEKLFF,TGTGCCATCAGTGAGTCGGTCTCCCAGGGAGAAAAACTGTTTTTT
TRBJ1-1,few,TRBV19,.,CASSVRELNTEAFF,TGTGCCAGTAGTGTCAGGGAACTGAACACTGAAGCTTTCTTT
TRBJ1-4,.,TRBV7-9,TRBD1,CASSRGQGGSANEKLFF,TGTGCCAGCAGCCGCGGACAGGGAGGGTCCGCTAATGAAAAACTGTTTTTT
TRBJ1-4,.,TRBV12-5,.,CASGTQSTEKLFF,TGTGCTAGTGGCACCCAATCGACCGAAAAACTGTTTTTT
TRBJ2-2,.,TRBV11-2,TRBD1,CASSPEVTGANTGELFF,TGTGCCAGCAGCCCGGAGGTGACAGGGGCAAACACCGGGGAGCTGTTTTTT
TRBJ1-6,.,TRBV28,TRBD1,CASIGQGYSPLHF,TGTGCCAGCATCGGACAGGGATATTCACCCCTCCACTTT
TRBJ1-1,once,TRBV5-1,.,CASSLPGVGTEAFF,TGCGCCAGCAGCTTACCAGGGGTAGGGACTGAAGCTTTCTTT
TRBJ2-5,once,TRBV2,.,CASLGPPSYETQYF,TGTGCCAGCCTTGGCCCACCCTCATACGAGACCCAGTACTTC
TRBJ2-7,.,TRBV27,TRBD1,CASSSMTGNGPYEQYF,TGTGCCAGCAGTTCGATGACAGGGAATGGCCCCTACGAGCAGTACTTC
TRBJ2-7,.,TRBV2,.,CASSENTGEVDEQYF,TGTGCCAGCAGTGAGAACACTGGGGAGGTGGACGAGCAGTACTTC
TRBJ2-5,.,TRBV7-6,.,CASSLGGPKETQYF,TGTGCCAGCAGCCTCGGGGGGCCGAAAGAGACCCAGTACTTC
TRBJ1-3,.,TRBV2,.,CASSGMSSGNTIYF,TGTGCCAGCAGTGGAATGAGCTCTGGAAACACCATATATTTT
TRBJ2-3,.,TRBV18,TRBD1,CASSPRGNNADTQYF,TGTGCCAGCTCGCCCAGGGGGAATAACGCAGATACGCAGTATTTT
TRBJ1-1,.,TRBV11-3,.,CAPLGQSYTEAFF,TGTGCCCCTTTGGGGCAGAGCTACACTGAAGCTTTCTTT
TRBJ2-2,.,TRBV7-2,TRBD1,CASSPPGQGTGELFF,TGTGCCAGCAGCCCTCCGGGACAGGGAACCGGGGAGCTGTTTTTT
TRBJ1-1,few,TRBV6-1,.,CASSEGGREKAFF,TGTGCCAGCAGTGAAGGGGGCAGGGAGAAAGCTTTCTTT
TRBJ1-1,.,TRBV28,.,CASAPGPSGPEAFF,TGTGCCAGCGCCCCGGGTCCCAGTGGGCCTGAAGCTTTCTTT
TRBJ1-2,.,TRBV5-1,.,CASSLIGTYGYTF,TGCGCCAGCAGCTTAATAGGGACCTATGGCTACACCTTC
TRBJ2-2,few,TRBV6-6,.,CASSRLETGELFF,TGTGCCAGCAGCCGACTAGAAACCGGGGAGCTGTTTTTT
TRBJ1-1,.,TRBV6-5,.,CASSLDRRGTEAFF,TGTGCCAGCAGTTTGGACAGACGGGGGACTGAAGCTTTCTTT
TRBJ1-5,.,TRBV7-2,TRBD1,CASSPGTGLISQPQHF,TGTGCCAGCAGCCCCGGGACAGGGTTAATTAGTCAGCCCCAGCATTTT
TRBJ2-5,.,TRBV6-5,.,CASSGTSQETQYF,TGTGCCAGCAGCGGGACAAGCCAAGAGACCCAGTACTTC
TRBJ2-5,.,TRBV2,.,CASRRGYQETQYF,TGTGCCAGCAGGAGGGGGTATCAAGAGACCCAGTACTTC
TRBJ1-2,.,TRBV7-8,TRBD1,CASSSFDRGARYGYTF,TGTGCCAGCAGCTCCTTCGACAGGGGGGCGCGTTATGGCTACACCTTC
TRBJ2-5,.,TRBV28,.,CASSLLGQQETQYF,TGTGCCAGCAGTCTACTCGGGCAGCAAGAGACCCAGTACTTC
TRBJ1-4,.,TRBV5-1,.,CASSRLATNEKLFF,TGCGCCAGCAGCCGCTTGGCGACTAATGAAAAACTGTTTTTT
TRBJ1-4,.,TRBV19,.,CASSIDGGEKLFF,TGTGCCAGTAGTATAGACGGAGGGGAAAAACTGTTTTTT
TRBJ2-3,.,TRBV6-6,TRBD1,CASRFSRTGGTDTQYF,TGTGCCAGCAGATTCTCACGGACAGGGGGCACAGATACGCAGTATTTT
TRBJ2-3,.,TRBV19,.,CASSIVGLTSTDTQYF,TGTGCCAGTAGTATAGTGGGGCTTACTAGCACAGATACGCAGTATTTT
TRBJ2-1,.,TRBV5-1,TRBD2,CASTQAGDNYNEQFF,TGCGCCAGTACACAAGCGGGAGATAACTACAATGAGCAGTTCTTC
TRBJ2-5,.,TRBV19,.,CASSIGTAGRAGETQYF,TGTGCCAGTAGTATAGGAACGGCAGGCAGGGCGGGGGAGACCCAGTACTTC
TRBJ1-1,.,TRBV10-3,.,CAIRTPMNTEAFF,TGTGCCATCAGGACACCCATGAACACTGAAGCTTTCTTT
TRBJ1-5,once,TRBV6-5,.,CASRPPGGGQPQHF,TGTGCCAGCAGACCCCCGGGGGGTGGGCAGCCCCAGCATTTT
TRBJ2-3,.,TRBV12-5,TRBD1,CASGLSARGMQVEIDTQYF,TGTGCTAGTGGTTTGAGCGCCAGGGGGATGCAAGTAGAGATCGATACGCAGTATTTT
TRBJ1-2,.,TRBV5-4,.,CASILRGISGGYTF,TGTGCCAGCATCCTCCGAGGCATATCGGGTGGCTACACCTTC
TRBJ1-2,.,TRBV5-4,TRBD1,CASSPTGGLGYGYTF,TGTGCCAGCAGCCCGACAGGGGGCCTGGGCTATGGCTACACCTTC
TRBJ2-7,few,TRBV6-5,TRBD1,CASSQPTGGAFEQYF,TGTGCCAGCAGTCAACCGACAGGGGGCGCTTTCGAGCAGTACTTC
TRBJ1-6,.,TRBV6-5,.,CASSYASSYNSPLHF,TGTGCCAGCAGTTACGCGTCCTCCTATAATTCACCCCTCCACTTT
TRBJ1-2,.,TRBV25-1,.,CASRDGEGEHHGYTF,TGTGCCAGCAGGGACGGTGAAGGGGAACATCATGGCTACACCTTC
TRBJ1-1,.,TRBV5-1,.,CASSLGGGANMNTEAFF,TGCGCCAGCAGCTTGGGAGGGGGGGCGAACATGAACACTGAAGCTTTCTTT
TRBJ1-1,.,TRBV5-1,.,CASTLQGGGSEAFF,TGCGCCAGCACTTTACAGGGAGGAGGATCCGAAGCTTTCTTT
TRBJ1-6,once,TRBV5-1,TRBD1,CASSEWTGNYNSPLHF,TGCGCCAGCAGCGAATGGACAGGGAATTATAATTCACCCCTCCACTTT
TRBJ1-3,.,TRBV28,TRBD1,CASGAGTVSGNTIYF,TGTGCCAGCGGGGCAGGGACAGTCTCTGGAAACACCATATATTTT
TRBJ1-2,.,TRBV7-2,.,CASSLLGGYGYTF,TGTGCCAGCAGCTTACTTGGCGGCTATGGCTACACCTTC
TRBJ1-6,once,TRBV21-1,.,CASSKVTHLAIKDRANSPLHF,TGTGCCAGCAGCAAAGTGACCCACTTAGCGATAAAGGACAGGGCCAATTCACCCCTCCACTTT